The next 21 T cell receptor beta chains were all read from a single sample in a study of blood T cells in healthy people across ages. Primers used in a second PCR of roughly 6 to 11 cycles were a sample-barcoded 5' primer and a J-beta primer mix. TCRdb re-called the 5' RACE reads with MiXCR, one entry per CDR3 protein. The sample lists about 1,500,000 distinct CDR3 sequences; about 30% were seen once. Sample: blood. The source is a woman aged 25 to 39 in good health.

The chain uses TRBV10-3 and TRBJ2-4; the D gene could be TRBD1 or TRBD2 (6 bases each). Germline V lookup: CDR1 ENHRY, CDR2 SYGVKD. The CDR3 is 15 amino acids. V gave up 4 bases and J gave up 9 bases, with 19 bases separating them. CDR3 region: CAISAQGSGGGIQYF. CDR3 DNA: TGTGCCATCAGTGCCCAGGGGTCCGGGGGTGGCATTCAGTACTTC.

The chain combines TRBV12-3 or TRBV12-4 with TRBJ1-5, with 7 positions matching TRBD1. The junction had 5 bases not matched to a gene; V was cut back by 3 bases and J by 3 bases. The CDR3 spans 15 residues. The CDR3 spells CASSLQDRLNQPQHF. CDR3 DNA: TGTGCCAGCAGTTTGCAGGACAGGCTCAATCAGCCCCAGCATTTT.

Regarding this clonotype: The junction differs from germline at one of its ends, possibly a read error. The J gene is TRBJ1-1, the V gene TRBV3-1; no firm D call. The CDR3 sequence is 14 residues long. CDR1 is LGHDT and CDR2 is YNNKEL in the germline V gene (reference sequence). DNA of the CDR3: TGCGCCAGCAGCCAAGTGGGAGGAAACACTGAAGCTTTCTTT. This encodes CASSQVGGNTEAFF.

This clonotype turned up a few times. J is TRBJ2-5 and V is TRBV29-1, with D possibly being TRBD1 or TRBD2 (5 bases each). Germline values: CDR1 SQVTM, CDR2 ANQGSEA. Trimming left V 8 bases short and J 5 bases short, with 24 bases between. CDR3 length: 15 residues. The CDR3 DNA sequence: TGCAGCTCACACAACCCCGGACTCAAGGGGGAGACCCAGTACTTC. Its protein product is CSSHNPGLKGETQYF.

The chain uses TRBV7-9 and TRBJ2-1; maybe TRBD1 (6 bases). Trimming stripped 2 bases from V and 5 bases from J, with 13 bases between. Germline V gene lookup returns CDR1 SEHNR and CDR2 FQNEAQ (reference sequence). The CDR3 length is 15 residues. The DNA of the CDR3 is TGTGCCAGCAGCTTACCGAACCCAGGGGACAATGAGCAGTTCTTC. Encoded protein: CASSLPNPGDNEQFF.

This sequence joins TRBV9 and TRBJ2-2, with 7 bases lining up with TRBD2. Germline loops: CDR1 SGDLS, CDR2 YYNGEE. This CDR3 is built from 16 residues. The trim removed 4 bases at V and 0 bases at J, leaving 6 bases unmatched. CDR3 in amino acids: CASSRVLAANTGELFF. The CDR3 nucleotides are TGTGCCAGCAGCCGAGTTCTAGCGGCGAACACCGGGGAGCTGTTTTTT.

In its sample, this clonotype was seen many times. The chain couples TRBV6-5 to TRBJ1-1; D might be TRBD1 (6 bases). The V and J ends lost 6 bases and 5 bases respectively, with 16 bases between them. Per germline, CDR1 MNHEY and CDR2 SVGAGI. The CDR3 contains 14 residues. CDR3 in amino acids: CASRRDGGGTEAFF. As DNA, the CDR3 is TGTGCCAGCAGAAGAGACGGGGGCGGGACTGAAGCTTTCTTT.

In its sample, this clonotype was seen a few times. The CDR3 bases are TGTGCCAGCTCAACCCGGGACGGAGGACTCAAAAACATTCAGTACTTC. It yields the protein CASSTRDGGLKNIQYF. The chain uses TRBV18 and TRBJ2-4; D assignment may be TRBD1 or TRBD2 (5 bases each). Trimming pared 5 bases from V and 3 bases from J, leaving 17 bases between. The CDR3 is 16 amino acids. Germline V lookup: CDR1 KGHSH, CDR2 LQKENI.

This clonotype was recorded at least ten times. The chain has TRBV10-3 and TRBJ2-7; TRBD2 might be the D (7 bases). The germline gives CDR1 ENHRY, CDR2 SYGVKD. The ends were cut back, 2 bases at V and 2 bases at J, with 10 bases in the middle. CDR3 length equals 14 residues. The CDR3 nucleotides are TGTGCCATCAGTGAGAAGGGGGGGGCCTACGAGCAGTACTTC. It codes for CAISEKGGAYEQYF.

This clonotype was observed many times. At one of its ends the junction is not consistent with the germline gene, which may arise from a read error. The CDR3 bases are TGTGCCAGCAGTTTGTTGGACGAGCAGTACTTC. It translates to CASSLLDEQYF. J is TRBJ2-7 and V is TRBV5-1, with no clear D. The germline V gene has CDR1 SGHRS and CDR2 YFSETQ. The CDR3 contains 11 residues. The full variable domain, its missing parts supplied by reference TRBV5-1 and TRBJ2-7, is KAGVTQTPRYLIKTRGQQVTLSCSPISGHRSVSWYQQTPGQGLQFLFEYFSETQRNKGNFPGRFSGRQFSNSRSEMNVSTLELGDSALYLCASSLLDEQYFGPGTRLTVT.

With regard to this clonotype: The junction does not match germline at one end; this may be a read error. The CDR3 loop reads CVSMDSSTDTQYF. DNA of the CDR3: TGCGTCAGCATGGACAGCAGCACAGATACGCAGTATTTT. This chain joins TRBV6-6 and TRBJ2-3, with TRBD1 as a possible D gene (6 bases). This CDR3 region has 13 residues. Germline V CDR1 and CDR2: MNHNY, SVGAGI (reference sequence).

This clonotype was found many times. The chain carries TRBV7-2 and TRBJ1-5; 8 positions agree with TRBD1. The CDR3 runs 13 residues. V trimming: 6 bases; J trimming: 4 bases; junction bases outside the gene matches: 2. Germline CDR1 reads SGHTA; CDR2 reads FQGNSA. The CDR3 nucleotides are TGTGCCAGCAGACGGGACAGGAATCAGCCCCAGCATTTT. It is translated as CASRRDRNQPQHF.

This clonotype occurred many times. The J gene is TRBJ1-2, the V gene TRBV29-1; perhaps TRBD1 as D (5 bases). This CDR3 is built from 14 residues. Per the germline V gene, CDR1 is SQVTM and CDR2 is ANQGSEA. V was shortened by 3 bases and J by 2 bases, with 13 bases between the two germline ends. CDR3 in amino acids: CSVDGDGGNYGYTF. The CDR3 DNA sequence: TGCAGCGTTGATGGGGACGGCGGCAACTATGGCTACACCTTC. Full variable domain (rest looked up from reference TRBV29-1 and TRBJ1-2): SAVISQKPSRDICQRGTSLTIQCQVDSQVTMMFWYRQQPGQSLTLIATANQGSEATYESGFVIDKFPISRPNLTFSTLTVSNMSPEDSSIYLCSVDGDGGNYGYTFGSGTRLTVV.

The V and J genes are TRBV6-1 and TRBJ2-4; no clear D. CDR1 and CDR2 from the germline V gene are MNHNS and SASEGT. CDR3 length: 11 amino acids. The V end lost 7 bases, the J end lost 6 bases, and 7 bases lay between the germline ends. DNA for the CDR3: TGTGCCAGCACCAAGGGAAACATTCAGTACTTC. This codes for CASTKGNIQYF.

This clonotype was picked up one time. The J gene is TRBJ1-1, the V gene TRBV6-6, with 9 bases aligning to TRBD1. The CDR3 covers 15 residues. Per germline, CDR1 MNHNY and CDR2 SVGAGI (reference sequence). J gave up 10 bases and V 5 bases, and 14 bases lay outside the gene matches. The CDR3 region is CASSPEGTGFGGAFF. CDR3 DNA: TGTGCCAGCAGTCCCGAGGGGACAGGGTTTGGGGGAGCTTTCTTT.

This clonotype was seen repeatedly, ten times or more. This sequence joins TRBV9 and TRBJ2-7; 11 positions match TRBD2. The junction had 10 bases not matched to a gene; V was cut back by 0 bases and J by 2 bases. Germline CDR1 is SGDLS and CDR2 is YYNGEE. There are 18 residues in the CDR3. Here the CDR3 reads CASSVADSGGAFPYEQYF. The CDR3 nucleotides read TGTGCCAGCAGCGTAGCGGATAGCGGGGGGGCCTTTCCCTACGAGCAGTACTTC.

The gene calls are TRBV5-1 and TRBJ1-2; 7 positions match TRBD1. The V gene end was trimmed by 7 bases and the J gene end by 6 bases; junction bases not matched to a gene: 18. CDR1 and CDR2 from the germline V gene are SGHRS and YFSETQ. The CDR3 is 16 amino acids. The DNA of the CDR3 is TGCGCCAGCGGGTTCCGACGACAGGGTTTCTTGGATGGCTACACCTTC. Translating it yields CASGFRRQGFLDGYTF.

On this clonotype itself: The junction shows a germline mismatch at one end, possibly a read error. The chain joins TRBV29-1 to TRBJ2-3; 12 bases map to TRBD2. This CDR3 is 18 amino acids long. Looked up from germline, CDR1 is SQVTM and CDR2 is ANQGSEA. The CDR3 sequence is CSIKIGTSGFWDPDAQYF. As DNA, the CDR3 is TGCAGCATCAAAATCGGGACTAGCGGGTTCTGGGATCCAGATGCGCAGTATTTT.

This clonotype turned up a few times. The chain links TRBV2 to TRBJ2-3, with 9 nucleotides matching TRBD2. Germline loops: CDR1 SNHLY, CDR2 FYNNEI. The CDR3 extends over 15 amino acids. V shed 9 bases and J 1 base; nucleotides not matched to a gene: 8. This CDR3 is CASTISGGGTDTQYF. CDR3 DNA: TGTGCCAGTACCATTAGCGGGGGAGGCACAGATACGCAGTATTTT.

This clonotype was seen repeatedly, ten times or more. This sequence joins TRBV28 and TRBJ2-1; TRBD2 agrees at 10 bases. Trimming took 7 bases from V and 7 from J; bases not matched to a gene: 7. CDR1 is MDHEN, CDR2 SYDVKM, per germline. The CDR3 totals 14 residues. As DNA, the CDR3 is TGTGCCAGCACCTTTAGCGGGGGGCGGAATGAGCAGTTCTTC. Its translation is CASTFSGGRNEQFF. The full variable domain, rest sourced from reference TRBV28 and TRBJ2-1, is DVKVTQSSRYLVKRTGEKVFLECVQDMDHENMFWYRQDPGLGLRLIYFSYDVKMKEKGDIPEGYSVSREKKERFSLILESASTNQTSMYLCASTFSGGRNEQFFGPGTRLTVL.

The sample holds a few counts of this clonotype. V is TRBV7-2 and J is TRBJ2-7; D ambiguous. The CDR3 runs to 15 residues. Trimming left V 5 bases short and J 3 bases short, with 17 bases between. CDR1 SGHTA and CDR2 FQGNSA come from the germline V gene. The chain's CDR3 is CASSQHGRLRYEQYF. The CDR3 DNA sequence: TGTGCCAGCAGCCAGCACGGCCGCCTCCGCTACGAGCAGTACTTC. Using reference TRBV7-2 and TRBJ2-7 for the parts outside the CDR3, the full variable domain is GAGVSQSPSNKVTEKGKDVELRCDPISGHTALYWYRQSLGQGLEFLIYFQGNSAPDKSGLPSDRFSAERTGGSVSTLTIQRTQQEDSAVYLCASSQHGRLRYEQYFGPGTRLTVT.